The 11 T cell receptor beta chains below come from one sample, sequenced in a study of T cells in Graves' hyperthyroidism and ophthalmopathy. It was RNA transcripts that yielded the amplified TCR beta CDR3 regions. In the first-round RT-PCR of the TCR CDR3, the HTBI primer set was used. TCRdb processed the multiplex PCR reads anew with MiXCR; each CDR3 protein has one entry. The table includes approximately 400,000 distinct CDR3 sequences, roughly 14% detected once. What was sequenced was blood. These receptors all come from a woman younger than 30 with Graves' hyperthyroidism that later progressed to Graves' ophthalmopathy.

This clonotype was counted ten times or more. This chain joins TRBV6-1 and TRBJ2-1, with D tentatively TRBD1 or TRBD2 (5 bases each). Germline V CDR1 and CDR2: MNHNS, SASEGT. Trimming stripped 5 bases from V and 6 bases from J, with 23 bases between. The CDR3 runs 17 residues. For the CDR3, the DNA is TGTGCCAGCAGTAAGGGACCCACTATCCCCAACTTCAATGAGCAGTTCTTC. It translates to CASSKGPTIPNFNEQFF.

The genes are TRBV28 and TRBJ2-1, with unresolved D. Germline V gene lookup returns CDR1 MDHEN and CDR2 SYDVKM. V was shortened by 6 bases and J by 2 bases, with 11 bases between the two germline ends. The CDR3 is 14 residues long. CDR3 nucleotides: TGTGCCAGCAGACCTCCAGGAGCCTACAATGAGCAGTTCTTC. Amino acids: CASRPPGAYNEQFF.

This clonotype showed up many times. In DNA form, the CDR3 reads TGTGCCAGCAGCCGGACCGTAAACTATGGCTACACCTTC. This codes for CASSRTVNYGYTF. J is TRBJ1-2 and V is TRBV5-8, with D uncertain. Germline V gene lookup returns CDR1 SGHTS and CDR2 YDEGEE. This CDR3 region has 13 residues. The V end lost 4 bases, the J end lost 2 bases, and 9 bases lay between the germline ends.

In this sample, this clonotype turned up a few times. The rearrangement joins TRBV12-3 or TRBV12-4 to TRBJ2-7; TRBD2 might be the D (5 bases). Trimming cost V 8 bases and J 3 bases, with 14 bases left between them. The CDR3 extends over 13 amino acids. CDR3 in amino acids: CASGPPGFYEQYF. CDR3 sequence (DNA): TGTGCCAGCGGCCCTCCGGGATTCTACGAGCAGTACTTC.

This clonotype was observed a handful of times. The chain carries TRBV27 and TRBJ1-4, with TRBD1 as a possible D gene (5 bases). V was pared by 5 bases and J by 3 bases, with 10 bases between. The CDR3 is 14 amino acids. Germline V lookup: CDR1 MNHEY, CDR2 SMNVEV (reference sequence). The CDR3 spells CASSRDGPNEKLFF. CDR3 in DNA: TGTGCCAGCAGTCGGGACGGCCCTAATGAAAAACTGTTTTTT.

This clonotype came up many times. The gene calls are TRBV27 and TRBJ2-7, with TRBD1 matching over 9 bases. V shed 4 bases, J shed 5 bases, and the junction held 12 bases outside the gene matches. Looked up from germline, CDR1 is MNHEY and CDR2 is SMNVEV (reference sequence). The CDR3 extends over 16 amino acids. The CDR3 loop reads CASSSAYRDRANEQYF. CDR3 nucleotides: TGTGCCAGCAGTTCAGCCTACCGGGACAGGGCTAACGAGCAGTACTTC.

This clonotype was observed at least ten times. The V call is TRBV6-5, the J call TRBJ1-1, with D uncertain. V dropped 2 bases and J dropped 7 bases, with 11 bases sitting between them. CDR3 length: 13 residues. The V gene's germline CDR1 is MNHEY and CDR2 SVGAGI. CDR3: CASSYLNNGEAFF. The CDR3 region has the DNA TGTGCCAGCAGTTACCTGAACAATGGTGAAGCTTTCTTT.

The chain couples TRBV29-1 to TRBJ1-2; D is ambiguous. This CDR3 is built from 10 residues. Trimming took off 4 bases at V and 6 bases at J, with 6 bases between the two ends. Germline V gene data show CDR1 as SQVTM and CDR2 as ANQGSEA. The CDR3: CSVGSDGYTF. In DNA form, the CDR3 reads TGCAGCGTTGGGAGCGATGGCTACACCTTC.

V and J are TRBV28 and TRBJ1-2, with TRBD1 as a possible D gene (5 bases). V shed 5 bases and J shed 4 bases, with 17 bases lying between them. Germline V CDR1 and CDR2: MDHEN, SYDVKM. This CDR3 contains 15 residues. DNA for the CDR3: TGTGCCAGCAGTCCCCGACAAGGGGCGAGCTATGGCTACACCTTC. Encoded protein: CASSPRQGASYGYTF.

The sample holds a few counts of this clonotype. The genes are TRBV7-8 and TRBJ1-2; TRBD1 matches at 7 bases. Germline V gives CDR1 SGHVS, CDR2 FQNEAQ. Trimming cost V 0 bases and J 2 bases; bases outside gene matches: 3. The CDR3 spans 15 residues. CDR3 region: CASSLARDRNYGYTF. The CDR3 coding sequence is TGTGCCAGCAGCTTAGCCCGGGACAGAAACTATGGCTACACCTTC. Full variable domain (rest looked up from reference TRBV7-8 and TRBJ1-2): GAGVSQSPRYKVAKRGQDVALRCDPISGHVSLFWYQQALGQGPEFLTYFQNEAQLDKSGLPSDRFFAERPEGSVSTLKIQRTQQEDSAVYLCASSLARDRNYGYTFGSGTRLTVV.

The rearrangement joins TRBV6-9 to TRBJ2-6; 7 bases map to TRBD2. With 2 bases clipped from V and 2 bases from J, the junction kept 0 bases outside the gene matches. CDR1 and CDR2 (germline): MNHGY, SVAAGI. The CDR3 sequence is 15 residues long. CDR3: CASSYGGAGANVLTF. The DNA for the CDR3 is TGTGCCAGCAGTTATGGGGGGGCTGGGGCCAACGTCCTGACTTTC.